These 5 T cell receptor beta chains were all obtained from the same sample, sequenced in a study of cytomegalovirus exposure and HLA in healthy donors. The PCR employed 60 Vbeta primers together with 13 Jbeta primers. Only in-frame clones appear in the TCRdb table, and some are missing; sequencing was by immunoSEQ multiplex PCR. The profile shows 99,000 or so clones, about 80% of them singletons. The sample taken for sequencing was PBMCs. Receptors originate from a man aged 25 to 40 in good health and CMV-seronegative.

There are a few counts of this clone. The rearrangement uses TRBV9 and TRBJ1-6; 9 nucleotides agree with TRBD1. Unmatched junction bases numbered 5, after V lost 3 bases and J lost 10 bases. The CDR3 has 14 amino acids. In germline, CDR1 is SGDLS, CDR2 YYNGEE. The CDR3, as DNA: TGTGCCAGCAGCGAAGGGACAGGGCTCTCACCCCTCCACTTT. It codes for CASSEGTGLSPLHF.

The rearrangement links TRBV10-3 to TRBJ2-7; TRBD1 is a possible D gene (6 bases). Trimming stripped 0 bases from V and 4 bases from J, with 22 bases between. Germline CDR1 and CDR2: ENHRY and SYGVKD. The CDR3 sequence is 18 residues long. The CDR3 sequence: CAISESLVRDTTSYEQYF. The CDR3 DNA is TGTGCCATCAGTGAGTCTTTGGTTCGGGACACAACCTCTTACGAGCAGTACTTC.

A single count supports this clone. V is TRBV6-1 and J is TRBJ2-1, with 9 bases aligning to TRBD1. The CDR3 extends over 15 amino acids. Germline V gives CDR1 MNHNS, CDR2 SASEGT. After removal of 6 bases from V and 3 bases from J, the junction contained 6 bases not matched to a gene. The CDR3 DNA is TGTGCCAGCAGCGGACAGGGGACTTTCTACAATGAGCAGTTCTTC. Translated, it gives CASSGQGTFYNEQFF.

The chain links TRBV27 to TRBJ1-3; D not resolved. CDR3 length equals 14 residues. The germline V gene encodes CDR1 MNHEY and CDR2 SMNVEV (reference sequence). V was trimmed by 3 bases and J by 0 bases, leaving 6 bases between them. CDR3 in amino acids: CASSFSSSGNTIYF. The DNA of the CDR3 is TGTGCCAGCAGTTTCTCCTCCTCTGGAAACACCATATATTTT.

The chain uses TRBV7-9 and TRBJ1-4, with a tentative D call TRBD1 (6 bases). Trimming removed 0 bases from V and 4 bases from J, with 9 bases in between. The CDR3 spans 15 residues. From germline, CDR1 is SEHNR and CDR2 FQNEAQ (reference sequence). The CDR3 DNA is TGTGCCAGCAGCTTAGCGGTACAGGGTAATGAAAAACTGTTTTTT. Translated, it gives CASSLAVQGNEKLFF. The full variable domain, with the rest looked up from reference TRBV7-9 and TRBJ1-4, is DTGVSQNPRHKITKRGQNVTFRCDPISEHNRLYWYRQTLGQGPEFLTYFQNEAQLEKSRLLSDRFSAERPKGSFSTLEIQRTEQGDSAMYLCASSLAVQGNEKLFFGSGTQLSVL.